This T cell receptor beta chain was captured by sequencing in a study of a mutant IDH1 vaccine in newly diagnosed glioma. At the level of the study: Eight vaccinations went to patients in weeks 1, 3, 5, 7, 11, 15, 19, 23. Sex among treated patients split about 62% male, roughly 40% female; mean age was approximately 38 years.

Documented time point: week 23, last vaccination. Each dose delivered 300 ug of mutant IDH1 20-mer peptide subcutaneously with imiquimod. Method: immunoSEQ multiplex PCR; TCRdb's copy keeps in-frame clones and lacks some. The table has tens of thousands of clones, around 79% seen once. Details on this clone: Its antigen is unknown.

The CDR3 is 16 amino acids. V dropped 6 bases and J dropped 10; count of bases not matched to a gene: 21. CDR1 is MNHNY and CDR2 is SVGAGI in the germline V gene (reference sequence). The material sequenced was PBMCs, taken from a glioma patient whose treatment included an IDH1 peptide vaccine. The V call is TRBV6-6, the J call TRBJ2-7; TRBD1 aligns across 7 bases. The receptor was derived from a woman between 35 and 50 years old with glioma. Some clones in this sample may be carry-over from other donors' samples. CDR3 nucleotides: TGTGCCAGCAGGCCCCACGGGACAGCCCTCCGTCGGTCCCAGTACTTC. Protein sequence: CASRPHGTALRRSQYF.